The source of this TCR beta chain is a study of blood T cell dynamics during melanoma immunotherapy. All DNA from each sorted CD8+ subset was loaded. Only in-frame clones appear in the TCRdb table, and some are missing; sequencing was by immunoSEQ multiplex PCR. The data contain 15,000 to 20,000 clones, 94% of them singletons. Whole-study findings and limits: Among sorted CD8+ subsets, immune-effector cells had the highest clonality and cell-free DNA similarity.

Time point meaning: week 3, after first cycle of checkpoint inhibitor. V lost 1 base, J lost 2 bases, and 1 base stayed unmatched. The V gene's germline CDR1 is MGHRA and CDR2 YSYEKL. This CDR3 contains 15 residues. A remark on this clone: Its specificity is unknown.

The clonotype comes from a human donor with melanoma. The sample in question was effector memory CD8+ T cells from blood, obtained from a patient treated with checkpoint blockade. V usage is TRBV4-1 and J usage is TRBJ2-7; the match to TRBD2 covers 11 bases. The CDR3 sequence: CASSQGTSGPYEQYF. The DNA of the CDR3 is TGCGCCAGCAGCCAAGGGACTAGCGGGCCCTACGAGCAGTACTTC.